This T cell receptor beta chain was recorded in a study of control samples from healthy donors and cancer patients. Produced via immunoSEQ multiplex PCR; TCRdb's table is partial and in-frame only. The sample shows about 170,000 clones, 80% to 90% of them seen only once. The CDR3 extends over 13 amino acids. V lost 0 bases to trimming and J lost 13 bases, with 13 bases between them. Per germline, CDR1 LGHDT and CDR2 YNNKEL (reference sequence). The chain couples TRBV3-1 (or the pseudogene TRBV3-2) to TRBJ2-1; D is possibly TRBD1 (5 bases). The sequenced material came from blood. The sequence came from a man between 25 and 39 years old in good health. The CDR3 DNA reads TGTGCCAGCAGCCAAGATCTAATGACAGCCCAGTTCTTC. Its protein is CASSQDLMTAQFF.